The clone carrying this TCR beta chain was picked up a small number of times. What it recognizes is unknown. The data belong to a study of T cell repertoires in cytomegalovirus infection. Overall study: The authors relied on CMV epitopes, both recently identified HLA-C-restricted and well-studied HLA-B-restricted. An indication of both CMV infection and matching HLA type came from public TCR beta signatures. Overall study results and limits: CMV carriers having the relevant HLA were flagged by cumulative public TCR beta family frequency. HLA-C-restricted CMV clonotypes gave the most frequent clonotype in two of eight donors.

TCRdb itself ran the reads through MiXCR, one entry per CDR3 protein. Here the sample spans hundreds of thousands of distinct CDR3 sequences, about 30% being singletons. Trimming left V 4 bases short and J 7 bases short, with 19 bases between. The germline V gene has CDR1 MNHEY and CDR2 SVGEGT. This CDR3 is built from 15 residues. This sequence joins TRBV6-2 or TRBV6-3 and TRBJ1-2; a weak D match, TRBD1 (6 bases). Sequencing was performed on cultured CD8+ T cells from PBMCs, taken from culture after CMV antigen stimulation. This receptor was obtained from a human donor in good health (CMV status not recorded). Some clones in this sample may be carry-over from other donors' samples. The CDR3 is CASSSTSWGRGGYTF. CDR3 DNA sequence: TGTGCCAGCAGTTCTACTTCTTGGGGGCGCGGTGGCTACACCTTC.